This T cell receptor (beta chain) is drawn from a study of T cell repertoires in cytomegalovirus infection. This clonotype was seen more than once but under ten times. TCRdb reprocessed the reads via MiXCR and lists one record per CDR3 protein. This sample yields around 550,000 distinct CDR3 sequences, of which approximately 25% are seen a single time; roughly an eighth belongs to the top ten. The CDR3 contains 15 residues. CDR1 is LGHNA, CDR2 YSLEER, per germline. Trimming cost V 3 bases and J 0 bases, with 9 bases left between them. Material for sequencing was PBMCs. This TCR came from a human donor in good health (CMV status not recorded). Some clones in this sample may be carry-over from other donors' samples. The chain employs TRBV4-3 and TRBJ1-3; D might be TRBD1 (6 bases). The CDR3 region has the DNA TGCGCCAGCAGCCAGACAGGCTCCTCTGGAAACACCATATATTTT. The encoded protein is CASSQTGSSGNTIYF.